This note documents a single T cell receptor beta chain sequence. Residents of approximately 25 US areas, aged about 18 to 100 years, made up the participants. V gave up 6 bases and J gave up 10 bases; unmatched junction bases: 10. This CDR3 contains 15 residues. Germline CDR1 and CDR2: MNHEY and SMNVEV (reference sequence). The data are from a study of blood T cell repertoires in COVID-19. In the study overall: Sources were T cells, B-cell-depleted T cells, or PBMCs; the material itself was cDNA or gDNA.

Clones were sequenced by immunoSEQ multiplex PCR, and TCRdb holds only the in-frame ones, with some missing. The sample includes about 260,000 clones, about 87% of them seen just once. This rearrangement joins TRBV27 to TRBJ1-6, with 9 positions matching TRBD1. The sequencing sample was made of PBMCs or T cells enriched from blood (not recorded which). The TCR comes from a man aged 50-59 years who had been exposed to COVID-19. CDR3 in amino acids: CASRGQGALWSPLHF. The CDR3 DNA reads as TGTGCCAGCAGGGGACAGGGCGCACTCTGGTCACCCCTCCACTTT.